This T cell receptor (beta chain) was recorded in a study of identical twins. The CDR3 covers 14 residues. Trimming at V came to 1 base and at J to 5 bases, leaving 2 bases not matched to a gene. In germline, CDR1 is SGHTA, CDR2 FQGTGA. Findings and caveats of the study: Abundant cord blood beta clonotypes carried fewer insertions; memory repertoires showed none.

A universal primer site was created by template switching, with the cDNA bearing unique molecular identifiers. TCRdb passed the 5' RACE reads through MiXCR, listing each CDR3 protein once. The profile shows around 510,000 distinct CDR3 sequences, roughly an eighth of them singletons. With respect to this clonotype: Antigen unknown.

The same sample was also used in a study of yellow fever vaccine responses in identical twins.

The chain carries TRBV7-3 and TRBJ2-5, with 9 bases lining up with TRBD2. This clonotype was sampled from a woman aged 18-30 years in good health. Sequencing was carried out using CD4+ T cells sorted from blood. DNA of the CDR3: TGTGCCAGCAGCTTAAGCGGGGGGGCTGAGACCCAGTACTTC. Its protein product is CASSLSGGAETQYF. Filled out from reference TRBV7-3 and TRBJ2-5, the complete variable domain reads GAGVSQTPSNKVTEKGKYVELRCDPISGHTALYWYRQSLGQGPEFLIYFQGTGAADDSGLPNDRFFAVRPEGSVSTLKIQRTERGDSAVYLCASSLSGGAETQYFGPGTRLLVL.